This T cell receptor beta chain was profiled in a study of blood T cells in healthy people across ages. Then a second PCR, running roughly 7 to 11 cycles, was carried out with a sample-barcoded 5' primer and a J-beta primer mix. Via MiXCR, TCRdb re-called the 5' RACE reads, giving one row per CDR3 protein. The sample carries about 930,000 distinct CDR3 sequences, about 29% recorded once. Study-level results: Age advanced and TCR beta diversity per million T cells fell, roughly linearly.

The CDR3 has 11 residues. Trimming removed 5 bases from V and 5 bases from J, with 7 bases in between. Looked up from germline, CDR1 is SQVTM and CDR2 is ANQGSEA. Regarding this clonotype: What it binds is unknown.

These data were also filed under a second study, of T cells of mothers and their children. As reported in that work: No persistent microchimeric T cell clones were detected at about 100 clones per million clonotypes sensitivity.

The sequenced sample was blood. This TCR was recovered from a woman in her thirties or forties in good health. This chain uses TRBV29-1 with TRBJ2-1; D unresolved. The CDR3 DNA reads TGCAGCGTTCCCTACCACAATGAGCAGTTCTTC. It yields the protein CSVPYHNEQFF.